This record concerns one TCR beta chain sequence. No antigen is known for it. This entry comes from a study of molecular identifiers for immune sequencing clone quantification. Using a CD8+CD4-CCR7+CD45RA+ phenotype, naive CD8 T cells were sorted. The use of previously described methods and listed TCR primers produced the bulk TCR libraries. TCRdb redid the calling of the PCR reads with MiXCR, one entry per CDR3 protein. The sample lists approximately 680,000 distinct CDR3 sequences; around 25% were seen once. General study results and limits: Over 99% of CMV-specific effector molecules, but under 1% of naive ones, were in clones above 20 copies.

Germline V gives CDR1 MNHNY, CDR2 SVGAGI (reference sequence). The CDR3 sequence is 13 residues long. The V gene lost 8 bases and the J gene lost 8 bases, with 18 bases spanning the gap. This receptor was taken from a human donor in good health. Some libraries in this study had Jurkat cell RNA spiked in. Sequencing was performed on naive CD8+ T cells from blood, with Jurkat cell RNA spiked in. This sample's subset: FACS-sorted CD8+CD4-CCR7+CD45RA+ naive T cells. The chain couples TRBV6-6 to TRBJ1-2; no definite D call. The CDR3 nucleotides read TGTGCCAGCGGCGGCCGAGAAGAAGCCGGCTACACCTTC. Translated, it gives CASGGREEAGYTF.